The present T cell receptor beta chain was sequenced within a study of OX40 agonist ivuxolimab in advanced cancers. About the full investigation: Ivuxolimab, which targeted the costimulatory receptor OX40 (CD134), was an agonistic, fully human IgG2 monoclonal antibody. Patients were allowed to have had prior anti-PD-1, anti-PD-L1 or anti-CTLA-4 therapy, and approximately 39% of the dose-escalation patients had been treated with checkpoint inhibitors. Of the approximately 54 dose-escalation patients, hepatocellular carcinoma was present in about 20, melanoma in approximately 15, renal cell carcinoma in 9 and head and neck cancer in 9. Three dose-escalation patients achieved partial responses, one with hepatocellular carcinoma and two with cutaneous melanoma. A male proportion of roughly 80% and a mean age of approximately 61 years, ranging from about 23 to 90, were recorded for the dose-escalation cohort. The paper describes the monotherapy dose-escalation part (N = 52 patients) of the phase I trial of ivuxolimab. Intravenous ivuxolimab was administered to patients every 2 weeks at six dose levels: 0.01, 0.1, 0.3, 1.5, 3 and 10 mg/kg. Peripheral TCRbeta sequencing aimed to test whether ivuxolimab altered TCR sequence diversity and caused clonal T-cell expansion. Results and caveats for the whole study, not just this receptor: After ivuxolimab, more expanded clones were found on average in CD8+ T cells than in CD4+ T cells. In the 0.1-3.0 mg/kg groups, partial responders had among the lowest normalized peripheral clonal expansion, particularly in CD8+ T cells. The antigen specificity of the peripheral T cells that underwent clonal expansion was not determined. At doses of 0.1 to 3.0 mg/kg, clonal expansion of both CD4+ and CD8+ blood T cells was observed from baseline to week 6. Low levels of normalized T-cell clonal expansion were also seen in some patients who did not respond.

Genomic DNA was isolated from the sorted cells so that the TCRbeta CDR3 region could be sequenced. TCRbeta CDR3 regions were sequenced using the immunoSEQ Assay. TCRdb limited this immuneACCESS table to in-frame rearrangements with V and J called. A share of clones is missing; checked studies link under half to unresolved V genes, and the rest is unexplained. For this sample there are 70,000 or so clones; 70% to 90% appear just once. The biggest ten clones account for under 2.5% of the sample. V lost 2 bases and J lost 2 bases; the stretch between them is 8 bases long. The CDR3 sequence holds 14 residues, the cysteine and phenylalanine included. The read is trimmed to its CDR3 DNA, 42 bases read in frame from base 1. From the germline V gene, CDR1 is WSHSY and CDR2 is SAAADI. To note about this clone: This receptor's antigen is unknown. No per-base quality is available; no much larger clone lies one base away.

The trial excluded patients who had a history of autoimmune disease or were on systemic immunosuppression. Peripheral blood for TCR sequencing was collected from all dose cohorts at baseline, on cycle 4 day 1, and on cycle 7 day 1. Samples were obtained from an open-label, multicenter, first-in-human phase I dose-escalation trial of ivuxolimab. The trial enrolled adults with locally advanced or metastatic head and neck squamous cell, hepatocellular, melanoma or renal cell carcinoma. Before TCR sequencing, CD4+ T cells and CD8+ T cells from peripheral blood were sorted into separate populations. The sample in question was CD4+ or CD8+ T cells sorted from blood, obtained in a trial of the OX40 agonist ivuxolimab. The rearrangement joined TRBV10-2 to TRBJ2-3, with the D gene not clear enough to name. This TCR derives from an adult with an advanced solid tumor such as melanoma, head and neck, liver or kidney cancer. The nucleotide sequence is TGCGCCAGCAGTGAGAGACCGTCCACAGATACGCAGTATTTT. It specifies CASSERPSTDTQYF.